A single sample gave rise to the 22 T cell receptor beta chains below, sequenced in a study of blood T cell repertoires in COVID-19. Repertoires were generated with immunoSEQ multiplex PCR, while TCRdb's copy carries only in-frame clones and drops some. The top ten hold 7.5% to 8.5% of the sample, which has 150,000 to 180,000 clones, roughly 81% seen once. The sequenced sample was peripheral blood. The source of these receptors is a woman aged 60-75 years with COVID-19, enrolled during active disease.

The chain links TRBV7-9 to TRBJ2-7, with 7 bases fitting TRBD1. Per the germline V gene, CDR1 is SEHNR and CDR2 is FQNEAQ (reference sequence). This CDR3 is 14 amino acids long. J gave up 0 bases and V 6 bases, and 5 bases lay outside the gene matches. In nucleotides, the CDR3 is TGTGCCAGCAGATCCGACAGGGCCTCCTACGAGCAGTACTTC. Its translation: CASRSDRASYEQYF.

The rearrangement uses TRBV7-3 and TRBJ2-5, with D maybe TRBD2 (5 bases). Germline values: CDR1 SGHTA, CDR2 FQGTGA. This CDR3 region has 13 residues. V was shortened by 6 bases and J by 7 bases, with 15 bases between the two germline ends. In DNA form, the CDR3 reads TGTGCCAGCAGTTCCGGGGTCGGCGTGACCCAGTACTTC. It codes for CASSSGVGVTQYF.

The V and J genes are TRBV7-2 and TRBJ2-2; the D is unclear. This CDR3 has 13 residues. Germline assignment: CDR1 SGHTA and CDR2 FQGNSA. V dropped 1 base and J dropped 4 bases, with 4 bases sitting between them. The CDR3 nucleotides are TGTGCCAGCAGCTTAGTGCGCACCGGGGAGCTGTTTTTT. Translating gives CASSLVRTGELFF.

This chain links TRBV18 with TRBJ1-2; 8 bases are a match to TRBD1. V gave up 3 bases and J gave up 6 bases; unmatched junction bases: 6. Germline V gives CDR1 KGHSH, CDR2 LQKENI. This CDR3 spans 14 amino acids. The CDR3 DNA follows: TGTGCCAGCTCACCCACGACAGGGGAGGATGGCTACACCTTC. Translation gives CASSPTTGEDGYTF. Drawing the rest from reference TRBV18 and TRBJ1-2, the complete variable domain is NAGVMQNPRHLVRRRGQEARLRCSPMKGHSHVYWYRQLPEEGLKFMVYLQKENIIDESGMPKERFSAEFPKEGPSILRIQQVVRGDSAAYFCASSPTTGEDGYTFGSGTRLTVV.

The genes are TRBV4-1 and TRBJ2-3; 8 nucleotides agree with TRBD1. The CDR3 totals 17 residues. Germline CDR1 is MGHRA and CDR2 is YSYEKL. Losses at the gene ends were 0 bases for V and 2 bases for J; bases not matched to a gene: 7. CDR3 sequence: CASSQDAATGDTDTQYF. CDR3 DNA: TGCGCCAGCAGCCAAGATGCAGCGACAGGGGACACAGATACGCAGTATTTT.

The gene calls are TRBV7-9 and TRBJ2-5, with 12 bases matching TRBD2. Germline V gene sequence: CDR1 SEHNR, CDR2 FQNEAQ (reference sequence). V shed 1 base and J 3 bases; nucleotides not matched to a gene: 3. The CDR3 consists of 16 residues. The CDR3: CASSLGRLAGEETQYF. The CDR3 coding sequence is TGTGCCAGCAGCTTAGGGCGACTAGCGGGGGAAGAGACCCAGTACTTC.

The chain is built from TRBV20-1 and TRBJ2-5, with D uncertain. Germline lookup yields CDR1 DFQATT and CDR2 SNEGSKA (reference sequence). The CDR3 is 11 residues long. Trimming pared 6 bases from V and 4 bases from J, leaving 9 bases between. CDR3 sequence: CSAPSGETQYF. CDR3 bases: TGCAGTGCCCCCTCCGGAGAGACCCAGTACTTC.

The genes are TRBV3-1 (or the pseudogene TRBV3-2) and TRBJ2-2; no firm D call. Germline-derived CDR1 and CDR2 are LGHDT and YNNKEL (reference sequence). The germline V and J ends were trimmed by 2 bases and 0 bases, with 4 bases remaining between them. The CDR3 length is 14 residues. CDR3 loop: CASSQLSNTGELFF. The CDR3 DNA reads TGTGCCAGCAGCCAACTCTCGAACACCGGGGAGCTGTTTTTT.

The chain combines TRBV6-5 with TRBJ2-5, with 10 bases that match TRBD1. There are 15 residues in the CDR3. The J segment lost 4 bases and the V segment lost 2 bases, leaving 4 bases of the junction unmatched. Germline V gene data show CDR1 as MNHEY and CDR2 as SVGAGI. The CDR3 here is CASSYGDRGGETQYF. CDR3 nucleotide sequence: TGTGCCAGCAGTTACGGGGACAGGGGTGGAGAGACCCAGTACTTC.

CDR3 bases: TGTGCCAGCTCACCCCAGGGCCAAGGGGCGACGGAGCAGTACTTC. It is translated as CASSPQGQGATEQYF. The chain employs TRBV18 and TRBJ2-7; TRBD1 might be the D (5 bases). Germline values: CDR1 KGHSH, CDR2 LQKENI. The CDR3 sequence is 15 residues long. Trimming removed 3 bases from V and 7 bases from J, with 19 bases in between.

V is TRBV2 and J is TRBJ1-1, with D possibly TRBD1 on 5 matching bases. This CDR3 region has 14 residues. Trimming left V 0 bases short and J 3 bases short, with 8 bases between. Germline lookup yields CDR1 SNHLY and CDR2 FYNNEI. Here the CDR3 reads CASSEARGYTEAFF. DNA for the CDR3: TGTGCCAGCAGTGAAGCAAGGGGATACACTGAAGCTTTCTTT.

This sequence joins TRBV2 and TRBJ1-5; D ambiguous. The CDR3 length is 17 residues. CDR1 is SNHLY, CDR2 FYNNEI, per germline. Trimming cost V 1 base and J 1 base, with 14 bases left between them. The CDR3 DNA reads TGTGCCAGCAGTGAAGGAAACCGGGGAATCAGCAATCAGCCCCAGCATTTT. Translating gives CASSEGNRGISNQPQHF.

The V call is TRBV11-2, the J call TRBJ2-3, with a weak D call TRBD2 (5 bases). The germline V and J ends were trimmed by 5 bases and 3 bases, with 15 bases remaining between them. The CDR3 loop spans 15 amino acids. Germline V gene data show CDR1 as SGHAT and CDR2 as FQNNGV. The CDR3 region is CASSLKAVATDTQYF. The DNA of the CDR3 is TGTGCCAGCAGCCTAAAGGCTGTAGCGACAGATACGCAGTATTTT.

The CDR3 spells CASSLGGDSRNTIYF. CDR3 DNA: TGTGCCAGCAGCTTAGGGGGGGACAGCAGAAACACCATATATTTT. The chain has TRBV7-9 and TRBJ1-3, with 7 positions matching TRBD1. This CDR3 comprises 15 residues. The germline gives CDR1 SEHNR, CDR2 FQNEAQ (reference sequence). Trimming at V came to 1 base and at J to 5 bases, leaving 5 bases not matched to a gene.

The CDR3 here is CASSRNNGASGNTIYF. CDR3 coding DNA: TGTGCCAGCAGCCGCAACAATGGGGCCTCTGGAAACACCATATATTTT. J is TRBJ1-3 and V is TRBV3-1 (or the pseudogene TRBV3-2); D might be TRBD1 (5 bases). Deletions cut 4 bases from V and 0 bases from J, with 13 bases between. The CDR3 loop spans 16 amino acids. The germline gives CDR1 LGHDT, CDR2 YNNKEL (reference sequence).

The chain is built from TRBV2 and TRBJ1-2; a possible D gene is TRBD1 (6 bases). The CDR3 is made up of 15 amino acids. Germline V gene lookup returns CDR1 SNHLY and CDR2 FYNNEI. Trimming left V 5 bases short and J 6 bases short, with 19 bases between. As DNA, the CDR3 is TGTGCCAGCAGTCAGGAATCCGGGACACTACATGGCTACACCTTC. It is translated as CASSQESGTLHGYTF.

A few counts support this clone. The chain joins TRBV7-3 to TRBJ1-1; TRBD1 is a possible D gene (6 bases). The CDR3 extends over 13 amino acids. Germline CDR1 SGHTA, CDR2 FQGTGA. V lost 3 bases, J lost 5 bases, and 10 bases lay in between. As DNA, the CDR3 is TGTGCCAGCAGCTTTACAGGGAATACTGAAGCTTTCTTT. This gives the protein CASSFTGNTEAFF.

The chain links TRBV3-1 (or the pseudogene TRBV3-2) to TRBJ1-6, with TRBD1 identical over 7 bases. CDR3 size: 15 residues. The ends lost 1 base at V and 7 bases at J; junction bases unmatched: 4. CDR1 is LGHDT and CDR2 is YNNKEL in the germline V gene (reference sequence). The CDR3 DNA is TGTGCCAGCAGCCAAGCGACGACAGGGAATTCACCCCTCCACTTT. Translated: CASSQATTGNSPLHF.

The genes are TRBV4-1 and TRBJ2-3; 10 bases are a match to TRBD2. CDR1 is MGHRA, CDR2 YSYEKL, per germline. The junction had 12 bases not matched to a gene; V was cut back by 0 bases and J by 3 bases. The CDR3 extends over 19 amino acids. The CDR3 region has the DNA TGCGCCAGCAGCCAAGATCCCCAGACAGCGGGAGGGCTGACAGATACGCAGTATTTT. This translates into CASSQDPQTAGGLTDTQYF.

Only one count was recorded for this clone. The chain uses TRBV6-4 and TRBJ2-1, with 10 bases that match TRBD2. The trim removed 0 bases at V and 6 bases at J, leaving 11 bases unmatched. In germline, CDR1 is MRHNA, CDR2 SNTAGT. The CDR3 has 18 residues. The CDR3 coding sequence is TGTGCCAGCAGTGACTCGCCACAGGAGCGGGGGGGCCTCAATGAGCAGTTCTTC. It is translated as CASSDSPQERGGLNEQFF.

As DNA, the CDR3 is TGCGCCAGCAGCTTGACGACCGGACACCTATACAATGAGCAGTTCTTC. Residues: CASSLTTGHLYNEQFF. The rearrangement links TRBV5-1 to TRBJ2-1; D possibly corresponds to TRBD1 (5 bases). Between the trimmed V and J ends, which lost 1 base and 4 bases, there was a span of 15 bases. CDR3 size: 16 residues. CDR1 and CDR2 (germline): SGHRS, YFSETQ.

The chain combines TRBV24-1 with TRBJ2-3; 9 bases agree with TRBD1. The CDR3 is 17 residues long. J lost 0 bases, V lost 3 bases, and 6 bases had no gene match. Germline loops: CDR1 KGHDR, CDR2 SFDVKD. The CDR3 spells CATSDAGGQGSTDTQYF. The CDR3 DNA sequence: TGTGCCACCAGTGATGCAGGGGGACAGGGCAGCACAGATACGCAGTATTTT.